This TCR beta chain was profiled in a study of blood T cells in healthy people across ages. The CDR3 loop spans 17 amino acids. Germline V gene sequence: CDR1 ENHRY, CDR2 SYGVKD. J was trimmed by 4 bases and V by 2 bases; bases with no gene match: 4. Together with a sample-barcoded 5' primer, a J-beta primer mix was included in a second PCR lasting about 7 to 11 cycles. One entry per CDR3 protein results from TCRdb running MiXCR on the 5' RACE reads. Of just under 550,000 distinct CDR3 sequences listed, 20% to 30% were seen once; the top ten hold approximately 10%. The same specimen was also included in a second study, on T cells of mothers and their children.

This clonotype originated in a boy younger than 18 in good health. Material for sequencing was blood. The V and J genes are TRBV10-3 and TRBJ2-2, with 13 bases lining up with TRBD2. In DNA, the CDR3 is TGTGCCATCAGTGAGCGGACTAGCGGGAGTATCACCGGGGAGCTGTTTTTT. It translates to CAISERTSGSITGELFF.